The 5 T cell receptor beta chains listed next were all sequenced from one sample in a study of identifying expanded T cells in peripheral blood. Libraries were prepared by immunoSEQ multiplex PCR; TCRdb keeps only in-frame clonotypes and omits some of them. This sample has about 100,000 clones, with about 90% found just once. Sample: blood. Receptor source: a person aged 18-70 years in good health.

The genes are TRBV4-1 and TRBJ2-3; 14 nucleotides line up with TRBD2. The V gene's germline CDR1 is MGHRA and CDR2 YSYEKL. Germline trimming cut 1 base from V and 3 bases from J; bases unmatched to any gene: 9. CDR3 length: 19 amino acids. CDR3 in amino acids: CASSQAPGTSGSGTDTQYF. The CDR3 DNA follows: TGCGCCAGCAGCCAAGCGCCCGGGACTAGCGGGAGTGGGACAGATACGCAGTATTTT.

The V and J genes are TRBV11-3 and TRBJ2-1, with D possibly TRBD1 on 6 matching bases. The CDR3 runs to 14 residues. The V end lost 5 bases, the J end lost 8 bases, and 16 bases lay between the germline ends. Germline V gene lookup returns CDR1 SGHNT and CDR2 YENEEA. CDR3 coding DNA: TGTGCCAGCAGCCCAGGGGCCCATGGGGATGAGCAGTTCTTC. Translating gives CASSPGAHGDEQFF.

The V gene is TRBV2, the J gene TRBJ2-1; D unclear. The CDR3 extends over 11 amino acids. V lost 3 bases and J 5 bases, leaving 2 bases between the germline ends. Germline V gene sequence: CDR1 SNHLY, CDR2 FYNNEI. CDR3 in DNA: TGTGCCAGCAGTGACAACAATGAGCAGTTCTTC. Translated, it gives CASSDNNEQFF.

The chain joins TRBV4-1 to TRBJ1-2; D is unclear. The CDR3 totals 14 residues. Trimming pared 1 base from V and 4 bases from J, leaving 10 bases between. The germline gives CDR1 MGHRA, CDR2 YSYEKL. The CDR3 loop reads CASSQGTVSYGYTF. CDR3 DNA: TGCGCCAGCAGCCAAGGAACAGTTAGCTATGGCTACACCTTC.

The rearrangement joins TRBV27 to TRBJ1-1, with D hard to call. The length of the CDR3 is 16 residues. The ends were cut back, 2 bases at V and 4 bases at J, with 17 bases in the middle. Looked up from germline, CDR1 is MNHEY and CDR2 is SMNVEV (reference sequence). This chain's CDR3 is CASSLTVIQTTTEAFF. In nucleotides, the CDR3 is TGTGCCAGCAGTTTAACCGTAATACAGACGACCACTGAAGCTTTCTTT.